This entry is about one TCR beta chain. The data derive from a study of blood T cell repertoires in COVID-19. Study context: Whether acute or convalescent, the COVID-19 samples came from the United States, Italy and Spain. Sources were T cells, B-cell-depleted T cells, or PBMCs; the material itself was cDNA or gDNA.

In the original analysis: Scientists estimated how many nucleated cells there were by amplifying reference gene primers. Profiling relied on immunoSEQ multiplex PCR, and the TCRdb table lists in-frame clones only, not all of them. Clone size and the V and J calls come from that table; the DNA yielded D and trimming. The table includes approximately 150,000 clones, around 82% detected once. CDR3 length: 13 amino acids. With 5 bases removed from V and 0 bases from J, the gap between germline ends came to 7 bases. Germline-derived CDR1 and CDR2 are LNHDA and SQIVND (reference sequence). The rearrangement links TRBV19 to TRBJ1-1; no firm D call. Sequenced sample: peripheral blood. This receptor was identified in a man between 60 and 75 years old with acute or convalescent COVID-19. CDR3 DNA sequence: TGTGCCAGTAGTGGAGTAATGAACACTGAAGCTTTCTTT. This translates into CASSGVMNTEAFF.